This TCR beta chain derives from a study of blood T cell repertoires in COVID-19. Data came from immunoSEQ multiplex PCR; TCRdb stores just in-frame clones and leaves some out. Of 200,000 to 300,000 clones in the sample, 65% to 90% are singletons; the top ten hold 4% to 6%. The CDR3 consists of 17 residues. The V end was cut by 1 base, the J end by 4 bases, with 19 bases between. Per germline, CDR1 LGHDT and CDR2 YNNKEL (reference sequence). The sequencing input was peripheral blood. The V call is TRBV3-1 (or the pseudogene TRBV3-2), the J call TRBJ2-5, with TRBD2 as a possible D gene (6 bases). This clonotype was obtained from a man in his fifties or sixties with COVID-19, enrolled during active disease. The CDR3 spells CASSQGRVAKTLETQYF. The CDR3 DNA sequence: TGTGCCAGCAGCCAAGGGAGGGTAGCGAAAACCTTAGAGACCCAGTACTTC.